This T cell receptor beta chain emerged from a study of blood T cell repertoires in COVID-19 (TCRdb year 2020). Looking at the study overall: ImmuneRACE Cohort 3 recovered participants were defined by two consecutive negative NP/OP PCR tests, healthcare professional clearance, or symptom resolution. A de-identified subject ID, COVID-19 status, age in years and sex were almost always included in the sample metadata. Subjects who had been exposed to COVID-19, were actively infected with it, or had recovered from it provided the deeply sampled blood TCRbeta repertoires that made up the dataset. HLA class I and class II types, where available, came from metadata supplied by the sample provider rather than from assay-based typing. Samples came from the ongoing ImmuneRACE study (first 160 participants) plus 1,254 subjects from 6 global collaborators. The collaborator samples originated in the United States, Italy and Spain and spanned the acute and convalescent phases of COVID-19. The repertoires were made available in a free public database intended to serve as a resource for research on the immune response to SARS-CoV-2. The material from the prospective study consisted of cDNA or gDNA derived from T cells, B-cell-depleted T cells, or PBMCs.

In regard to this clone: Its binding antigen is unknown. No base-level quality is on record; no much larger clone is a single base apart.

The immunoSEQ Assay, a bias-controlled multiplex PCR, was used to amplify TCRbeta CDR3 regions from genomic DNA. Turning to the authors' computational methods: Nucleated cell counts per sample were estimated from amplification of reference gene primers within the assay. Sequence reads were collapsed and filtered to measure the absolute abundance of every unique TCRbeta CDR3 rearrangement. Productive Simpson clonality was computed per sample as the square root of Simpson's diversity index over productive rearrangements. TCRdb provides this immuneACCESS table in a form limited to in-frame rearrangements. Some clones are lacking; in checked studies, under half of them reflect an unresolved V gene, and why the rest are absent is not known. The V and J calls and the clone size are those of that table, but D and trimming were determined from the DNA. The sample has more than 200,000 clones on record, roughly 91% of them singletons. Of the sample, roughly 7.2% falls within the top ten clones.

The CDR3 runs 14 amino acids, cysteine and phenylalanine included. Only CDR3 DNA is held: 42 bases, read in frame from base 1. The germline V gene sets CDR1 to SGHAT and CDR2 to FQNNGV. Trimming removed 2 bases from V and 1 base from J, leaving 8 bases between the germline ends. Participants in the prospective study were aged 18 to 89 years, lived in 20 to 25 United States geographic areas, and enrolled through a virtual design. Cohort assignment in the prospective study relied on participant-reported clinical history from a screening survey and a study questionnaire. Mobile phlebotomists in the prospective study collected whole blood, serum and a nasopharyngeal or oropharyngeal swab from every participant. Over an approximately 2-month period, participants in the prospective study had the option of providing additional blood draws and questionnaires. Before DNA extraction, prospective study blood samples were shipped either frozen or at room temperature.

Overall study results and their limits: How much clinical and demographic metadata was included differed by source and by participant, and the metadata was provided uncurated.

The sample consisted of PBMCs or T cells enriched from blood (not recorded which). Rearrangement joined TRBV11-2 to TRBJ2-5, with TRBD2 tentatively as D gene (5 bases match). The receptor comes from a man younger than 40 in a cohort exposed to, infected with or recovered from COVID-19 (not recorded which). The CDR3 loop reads CASSLRTSQETQYF. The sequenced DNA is TGTGCCAGCAGCTTAAGAACTAGCCAAGAGACCCAGTACTTC.